The subject of this entry is one T cell receptor beta chain. This sample includes further DNA sequences coding for the same CDR3. Germline V gene data show CDR1 as LNHDA and CDR2 as SQIVND (reference sequence). With V trimmed by 4 bases and J by 4 bases, 5 bases remained unmatched. The CDR3 runs 15 residues. This sample is part of a study of T cell changes during pregnancy in multiple sclerosis. The table came from immunoSEQ multiplex PCR; TCRdb's copy has only in-frame clones and leaves some out. The sample yields about 110,000 clones, around nine tenths seen once. The starting material was peripheral blood, obtained in the third trimester of pregnancy. The chain carries TRBV19 and TRBJ2-2; 8 nucleotides line up with TRBD1. This TCR came from a female donor with multiple sclerosis, enrolled in a pregnancy study. The CDR3 bases are TGTGCCAGTAGTAGCACAGGGGGAGCCACCGGGGAGCTGTTTTTT. Translating it yields CASSSTGGATGELFF.